A single sample gave rise to the 23 T cell receptor beta chains below, sequenced in a study of cytomegalovirus exposure and HLA in healthy donors. It was with 60 Vbeta and 13 Jbeta primers that the PCR ran. Method: immunoSEQ multiplex PCR; TCRdb's copy keeps in-frame clones and lacks some. The top ten clones hold around 1% of a sample with 210,000 or so clones, roughly 89% of them seen once. The sample was PBMCs. These receptors were taken from a woman aged 18-29 years in good health and CMV-seronegative.

The V call is TRBV18, the J call TRBJ2-7; 10 nucleotides agree with TRBD1. V lost 8 bases and J lost 2; bases outside the gene matches: 6. The germline gives CDR1 KGHSH, CDR2 LQKENI. The length of the CDR3 is 14 residues. In nucleotides, the CDR3 is TGTGCCAGCACCCGGGACAGGGGTACCTACGAGCAGTACTTC. Its protein product is CASTRDRGTYEQYF.

The chain recombines TRBV19 with TRBJ1-5, with D possibly being TRBD1 (6 bases). Germline assignment: CDR1 LNHDA and CDR2 SQIVND (reference sequence). CDR3 size: 15 residues. With 3 bases removed from V and 4 bases from J, the gap between germline ends came to 13 bases. The CDR3 DNA is TGTGCCAGTAGTATGCCACAGGGCCTTAATCAGCCCCAGCATTTT. Its translation is CASSMPQGLNQPQHF.

V usage is TRBV6-5 and J usage is TRBJ1-6; no clear D gene. With 6 bases removed from V and 8 bases from J, the gap between germline ends came to 17 bases. CDR1 and CDR2 from the germline V gene are MNHEY and SVGAGI. The CDR3 is made up of 15 amino acids. CDR3 residues: CASSLLSGRDSPLHF. In nucleotides, the CDR3 is TGTGCCAGCAGCCTTCTTTCGGGGAGGGATTCACCCCTCCACTTT.

The CDR3 spells CASSPLIGTEGYEQYF. The CDR3 DNA reads as TGTGCCAGCTCACCACTTATTGGGACAGAAGGGTACGAGCAGTACTTC. The chain carries TRBV18 and TRBJ2-7, with TRBD1 matching 7 bases. CDR1 is KGHSH, CDR2 LQKENI, per germline. V lost 1 base and J lost 4; bases outside the gene matches: 10. This CDR3 region has 16 residues.

The J gene is TRBJ2-1, the V gene TRBV11-2, with TRBD1 as a possible D gene (6 bases). Trimming shortened V by 2 bases and J by 5 bases, and 16 bases separated the two germline ends. Germline values: CDR1 SGHAT, CDR2 FQNNGV. The CDR3 runs 16 residues. CDR3 loop: CASSLSGEGIHNEQFF. CDR3 sequence (DNA): TGTGCCAGCAGCTTATCAGGGGAAGGCATTCACAATGAGCAGTTCTTC.

This chain links TRBV5-4 with TRBJ2-7; 8 bases line up with TRBD2. This CDR3 is built from 16 residues. Germline V lookup: CDR1 SGHNT, CDR2 YYREEE (reference sequence). With V trimmed by 4 bases and J by 2 bases, 11 bases remained unmatched. CDR3 DNA sequence: TGTGCCAGCAGCGGTGACGGGCCGGGGGGGGCCTACGAGCAGTACTTC. Encoded protein: CASSGDGPGGAYEQYF.

V is TRBV30 and J is TRBJ1-4, with a weak D call TRBD1 (6 bases). The germline V gene has CDR1 GTSNPN and CDR2 SVGIG (reference sequence). This CDR3 is 14 amino acids long. The germline V and J ends were trimmed by 0 bases and 7 bases, with 12 bases remaining between them. The CDR3 protein is CAWSVVRGAEKLFF. The CDR3, as DNA: TGTGCCTGGAGTGTAGTCAGGGGAGCTGAAAAACTGTTTTTT.

The V gene is TRBV7-6, the J gene TRBJ2-7, with 10 bases aligning to TRBD2. CDR3 length: 14 amino acids. V lost 4 bases to trimming and J lost 4 bases; unmatched junction nucleotides: 4. Per the germline V gene, CDR1 is SGHVS and CDR2 is FNYEAQ. The CDR3 here is CASSSGLARYEQYF. CDR3 nucleotide sequence: TGTGCCAGCAGCTCGGGACTAGCGAGGTACGAGCAGTACTTC.

V is TRBV27 and J is TRBJ1-5, with no clear D. Trimming pared 5 bases from V and 0 bases from J, leaving 17 bases between. The germline gives CDR1 MNHEY, CDR2 SMNVEV (reference sequence). CDR3 length: 17 residues. The CDR3 reads CASSPLVRRYSNQPQHF. CDR3 DNA sequence: TGTGCCAGCAGTCCCCTGGTGCGGAGATATAGCAATCAGCCCCAGCATTTT.

This clone was detected only once. V and J are TRBV5-6 and TRBJ1-1; 8 positions match TRBD1. Germline assignment: CDR1 SGHDT and CDR2 YYEEEE. This CDR3 contains 15 residues. J lost 2 bases, V lost 0 bases, and 3 bases had no gene match. The CDR3, as DNA: TGTGCCAGCAGCTTGGATGGACAGGGTAACACTGAAGCTTTCTTT. It encodes CASSLDGQGNTEAFF.

In the case of this clone: At one end, the junction sequence differs from germline, possibly due to a read error. The J gene is TRBJ2-7, the V gene TRBV7-2, with TRBD2 identical over 11 bases. The CDR3 is made up of 15 amino acids. Germline CDR1 is SGHTA and CDR2 is FQGNSA. The CDR3 nucleotides are TGTGTCAGCAGTCCCTGGGGACTAGCGGTTTACGAGCAGTACTTC. The encoded protein is CVSSPWGLAVYEQYF.

The rearrangement links TRBV5-1 to TRBJ2-1; TRBD2 matches at 8 bases. The trim removed 3 bases at V and 7 bases at J, leaving 15 bases unmatched. This CDR3 is 17 amino acids long. Germline V gives CDR1 SGHRS, CDR2 YFSETQ. CDR3 amino acids: CASSSRSAGVLTNEQFF. CDR3 DNA: TGCGCCAGCAGCTCCAGGTCAGCGGGAGTGTTAACGAATGAGCAGTTCTTC.

CDR3: CASRAEAARNTEAFF. The CDR3 nucleotides are TGCGCCAGCAGGGCTGAGGCGGCTAGGAACACTGAAGCTTTCTTT. This chain links TRBV5-1 with TRBJ1-1, with unresolved D. Trimming took 5 bases from V and 1 from J, leaving 15 bases between them. The CDR3 is 15 residues long. Germline V lookup: CDR1 SGHRS, CDR2 YFSETQ.

This clone was picked up a small number of times. The chain uses TRBV30 and TRBJ1-2, with 8 bases fitting TRBD1. Germline CDR1 GTSNPN, CDR2 SVGIG (reference sequence). The CDR3 extends over 12 amino acids. J gave up 8 bases and V 3 bases, and 5 bases lay outside the gene matches. In DNA, the CDR3 is TGTGCCTGGAGCTTACAGGGGGGAGGCTACACCTTC. This encodes CAWSLQGGGYTF.

The genes are TRBV13 and TRBJ1-5, with D perhaps TRBD1 (6 bases). Per germline, CDR1 PRHDT and CDR2 FYEKMQ (reference sequence). V was pared by 0 bases and J by 3 bases, with 15 bases between. This CDR3 comprises 17 residues. CDR3 in DNA: TGTGCCAGCAGCTTAGGCCCCTCACAGGGTATCAATCAGCCCCAGCATTTT. Translated: CASSLGPSQGINQPQHF.

V usage is TRBV2 and J usage is TRBJ2-6; D perhaps matches TRBD1 (5 bases). V was cut by 10 bases and J by 4 bases, with 8 bases left in between. This CDR3 has 12 residues. Germline assignment: CDR1 SNHLY and CDR2 FYNNEI. The CDR3 DNA reads TGTGCCAACAACAGGGGGGCCAACGTCCTGACTTTC. Translation gives CANNRGANVLTF.

The gene calls are TRBV7-2 and TRBJ2-5, with 13 positions matching TRBD2. J was trimmed by 3 bases and V by 4 bases; bases with no gene match: 8. The CDR3 extends over 17 amino acids. CDR1 and CDR2 from the germline V gene are SGHTA and FQGNSA. The CDR3 nucleotides read TGTGCCAGCAGCTCACCCTTTACTAGCGGGAGGGAAGAGACCCAGTACTTC. Translating gives CASSSPFTSGREETQYF.

This clone has just a few counts. The V and J genes are TRBV4-2 and TRBJ2-1; 7 bases align to TRBD2. With V trimmed by 0 bases and J by 6 bases, 14 bases remained unmatched. This CDR3 has 18 residues. Looked up from germline, CDR1 is LGHNA and CDR2 is YNFKEQ. The CDR3 reads CASSQDLAGVGKGNEQFF. The DNA of the CDR3 is TGTGCCAGCAGCCAAGATCTCGCGGGAGTCGGAAAAGGCAATGAGCAGTTCTTC.

In its sample, this clone was seen once. The chain combines TRBV9 with TRBJ2-1, with D maybe TRBD1 (5 bases). The CDR3 has 14 amino acids. Germline V CDR1 and CDR2: SGDLS, YYNGEE. The V end was cut by 1 base, the J end by 8 bases, with 13 bases between. CDR3 nucleotides: TGTGCCAGCAGCGTAACAGGACCAGAGGATGAGCAGTTCTTC. As protein: CASSVTGPEDEQFF. The whole variable domain, filled in from reference TRBV9 and TRBJ2-1, reads DSGVTQTPKHLITATGQRVTLRCSPRSGDLSVYWYQQSLDQGLQFLIQYYNGEERAKGNILERFSAQQFPDLHSELNLSSLELGDSALYFCASSVTGPEDEQFFGPGTRLTVL.

This clone is a singleton in its sample. One end of the junction varies from germline; a read error may be responsible. The chain combines TRBV7-9 with TRBJ1-6; weak D call: TRBD1 (6 bases). The CDR3 sequence is 16 residues long. The germline CDR1 and CDR2 sequences are SEHNR and FQNEAQ (reference sequence). CDR3 amino acids: CSSSPSGQGPESPLHF. As DNA, the CDR3 is TGTTCCAGCAGCCCCTCAGGGCAGGGGCCAGAATCACCCCTCCACTTT.

The rearrangement links TRBV6-1 to TRBJ2-2, with TRBD1 matching 8 bases. The junction had 10 bases not matched to a gene; V was cut back by 4 bases and J by 9 bases. Germline V CDR1 and CDR2: MNHNS, SASEGT. The CDR3 spans 15 residues. The CDR3 coding sequence is TGTGCCAGCAGTGCCTCCGGGACAGGTTTAAGGGAGCTGTTTTTT. Its protein product is CASSASGTGLRELFF.

The V call is TRBV4-3, the J call TRBJ2-7; TRBD1 is a possible D gene (5 bases). The CDR3 contains 16 residues. V shed 0 bases and J shed 2 bases, with 14 bases lying between them. CDR1 is LGHNA and CDR2 is YSLEER in the germline V gene. The CDR3 protein is CASSQEASGNPYEQYF. DNA of the CDR3: TGCGCCAGCAGCCAAGAGGCGTCAGGGAATCCCTACGAGCAGTACTTC.

The V call is TRBV29-1, the J call TRBJ1-1, with TRBD1 matching over 8 bases. In germline, CDR1 is SQVTM, CDR2 ANQGSEA. CDR3 length: 10 residues. V dropped 7 bases and J dropped 8; count of bases not matched to a gene: 3. CDR3 amino acids: CSGGQGEAFF. The CDR3 bases are TGCAGCGGAGGACAGGGCGAAGCTTTCTTT.